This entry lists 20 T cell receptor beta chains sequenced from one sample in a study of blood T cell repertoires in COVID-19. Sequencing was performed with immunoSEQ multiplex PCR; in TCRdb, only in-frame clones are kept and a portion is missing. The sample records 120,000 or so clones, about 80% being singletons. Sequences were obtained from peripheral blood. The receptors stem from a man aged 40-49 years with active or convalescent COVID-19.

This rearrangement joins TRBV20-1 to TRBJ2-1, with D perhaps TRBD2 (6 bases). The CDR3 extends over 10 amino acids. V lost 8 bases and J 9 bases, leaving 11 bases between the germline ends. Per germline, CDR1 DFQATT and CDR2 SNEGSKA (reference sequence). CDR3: CSWGSGEQFF. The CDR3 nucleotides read TGCAGTTGGGGTAGCGGTGAGCAGTTCTTC.

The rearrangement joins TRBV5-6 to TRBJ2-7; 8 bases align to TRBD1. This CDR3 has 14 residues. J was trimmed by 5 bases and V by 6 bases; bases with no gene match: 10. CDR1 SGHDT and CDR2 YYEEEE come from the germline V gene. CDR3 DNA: TGTGCCAGCAACGCCTGGACAGGGTATCACGAGCAGTACTTC. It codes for CASNAWTGYHEQYF.

CDR3: CATSRSGGDYGYTF. CDR3 nucleotide sequence: TGTGCCACCAGCAGATCAGGGGGCGACTATGGCTACACCTTC. This chain connects TRBV15 to TRBJ1-2, with 8 bases fitting TRBD1. J was trimmed by 3 bases and V by 2 bases; bases with no gene match: 2. Germline CDR1 LNHNV, CDR2 YYDKDF (reference sequence). The CDR3 runs 14 residues.

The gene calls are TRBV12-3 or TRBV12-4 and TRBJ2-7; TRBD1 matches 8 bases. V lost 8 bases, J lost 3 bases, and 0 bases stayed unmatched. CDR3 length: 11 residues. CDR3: CASDRGYEQYF. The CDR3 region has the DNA TGTGCCAGCGACAGGGGCTACGAGCAGTACTTC.

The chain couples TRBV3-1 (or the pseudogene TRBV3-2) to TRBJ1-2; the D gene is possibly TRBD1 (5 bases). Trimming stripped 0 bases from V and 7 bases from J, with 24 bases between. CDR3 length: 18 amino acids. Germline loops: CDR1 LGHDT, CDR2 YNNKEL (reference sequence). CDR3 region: CASSQDYRPNRRRGGYTF. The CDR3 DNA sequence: TGTGCCAGCAGCCAAGATTACAGGCCGAACAGGAGAAGGGGTGGCTACACCTTC.

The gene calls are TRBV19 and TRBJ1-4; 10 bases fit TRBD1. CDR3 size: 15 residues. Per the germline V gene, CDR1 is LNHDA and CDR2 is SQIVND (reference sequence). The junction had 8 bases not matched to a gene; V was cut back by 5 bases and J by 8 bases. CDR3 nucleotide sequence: TGTGCCAGTAGTCCCGGGGGGGGACAGGGGGAAAAACTGTTTTTT. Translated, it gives CASSPGGGQGEKLFF.

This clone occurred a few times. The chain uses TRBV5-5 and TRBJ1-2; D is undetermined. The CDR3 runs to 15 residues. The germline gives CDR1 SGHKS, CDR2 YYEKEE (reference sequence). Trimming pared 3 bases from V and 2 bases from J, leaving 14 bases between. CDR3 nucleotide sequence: TGTGCCAGCAGCTCCCGCCAGGCCTTAAACTATGGCTACACCTTC. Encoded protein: CASSSRQALNYGYTF.

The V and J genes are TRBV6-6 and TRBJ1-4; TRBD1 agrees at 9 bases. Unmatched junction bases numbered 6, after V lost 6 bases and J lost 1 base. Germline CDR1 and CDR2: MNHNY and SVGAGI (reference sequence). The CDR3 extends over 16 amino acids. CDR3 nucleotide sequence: TGTGCCAGCAGAGACGGACAGGGGAGAACTAATGAAAAACTGTTTTTT. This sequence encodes CASRDGQGRTNEKLFF.

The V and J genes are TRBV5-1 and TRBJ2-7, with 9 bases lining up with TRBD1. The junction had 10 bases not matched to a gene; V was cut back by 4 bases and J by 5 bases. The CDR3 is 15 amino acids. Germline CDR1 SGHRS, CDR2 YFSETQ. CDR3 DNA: TGCGCCAGCAGCACAGACCGCCGGGACAGGGACGAGCAGTACTTC. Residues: CASSTDRRDRDEQYF.

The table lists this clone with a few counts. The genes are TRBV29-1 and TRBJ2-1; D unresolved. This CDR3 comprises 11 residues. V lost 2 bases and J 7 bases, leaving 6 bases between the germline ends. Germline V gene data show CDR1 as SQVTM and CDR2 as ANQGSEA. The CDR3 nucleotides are TGCAGCGTTGAACCCGGGAATGAGCAGTTCTTC. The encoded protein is CSVEPGNEQFF.

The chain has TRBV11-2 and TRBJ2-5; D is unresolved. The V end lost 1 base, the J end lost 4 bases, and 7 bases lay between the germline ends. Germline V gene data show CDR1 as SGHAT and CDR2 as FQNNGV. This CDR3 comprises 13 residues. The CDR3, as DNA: TGTGCCAGCAGCTTAGGAGAGAGAGAGACCCAGTACTTC. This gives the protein CASSLGERETQYF.

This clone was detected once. CDR3 DNA: TGTGCCAGCAGTTCGGGGATCCGCGATCGGTACTTC. Amino acid sequence: CASSSGIRDRYF. The gene calls are TRBV12-3 or TRBV12-4 and TRBJ2-5; a possible D gene is TRBD2 (5 bases). V was trimmed by 4 bases and J by 13 bases, leaving 16 bases between them. There are 12 residues in the CDR3.

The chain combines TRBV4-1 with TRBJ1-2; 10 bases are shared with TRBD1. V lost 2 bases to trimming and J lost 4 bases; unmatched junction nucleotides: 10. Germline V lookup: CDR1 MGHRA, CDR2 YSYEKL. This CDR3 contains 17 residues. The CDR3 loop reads CASSQRGGQGPAYGYTF. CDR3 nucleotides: TGCGCCAGCAGCCAAAGGGGGGGACAGGGGCCGGCCTATGGCTACACCTTC.

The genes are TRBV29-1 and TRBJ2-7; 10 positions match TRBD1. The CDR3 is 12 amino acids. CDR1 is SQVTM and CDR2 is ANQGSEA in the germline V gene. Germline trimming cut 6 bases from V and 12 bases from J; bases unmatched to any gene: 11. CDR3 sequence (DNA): TGCAGCGTGAATTCCGGGACAGGGGTATCGTACTTC. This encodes CSVNSGTGVSYF.

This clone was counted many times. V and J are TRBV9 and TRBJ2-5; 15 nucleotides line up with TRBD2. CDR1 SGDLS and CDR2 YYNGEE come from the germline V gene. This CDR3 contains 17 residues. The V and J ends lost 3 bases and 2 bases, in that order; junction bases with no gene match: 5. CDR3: CASSEGLAGGDQETQYF. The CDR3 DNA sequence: TGTGCCAGCAGCGAGGGACTAGCGGGAGGTGATCAAGAGACCCAGTACTTC.

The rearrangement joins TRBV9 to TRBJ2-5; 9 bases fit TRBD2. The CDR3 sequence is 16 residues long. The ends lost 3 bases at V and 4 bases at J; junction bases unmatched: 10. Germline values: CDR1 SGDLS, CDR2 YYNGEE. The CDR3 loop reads CASSARGSGRSETQYF. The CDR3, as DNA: TGTGCCAGCAGCGCCCGAGGGAGCGGGAGGTCAGAGACCCAGTACTTC.

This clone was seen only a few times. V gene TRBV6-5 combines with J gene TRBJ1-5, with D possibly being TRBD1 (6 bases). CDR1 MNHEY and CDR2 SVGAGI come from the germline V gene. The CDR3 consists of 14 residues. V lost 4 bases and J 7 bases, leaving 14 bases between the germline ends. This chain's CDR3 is CASSSSGAGQPQHF. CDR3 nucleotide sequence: TGTGCCAGCAGTTCGTCAGGGGCCGGCCAGCCCCAGCATTTT.

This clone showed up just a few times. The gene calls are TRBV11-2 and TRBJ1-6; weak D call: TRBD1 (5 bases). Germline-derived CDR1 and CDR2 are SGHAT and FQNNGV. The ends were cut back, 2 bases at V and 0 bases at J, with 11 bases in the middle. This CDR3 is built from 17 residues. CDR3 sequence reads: CASSLIGASSYNSPLHF. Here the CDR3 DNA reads TGTGCCAGCAGCTTAATAGGGGCTAGCTCCTATAATTCACCCCTCCACTTT.

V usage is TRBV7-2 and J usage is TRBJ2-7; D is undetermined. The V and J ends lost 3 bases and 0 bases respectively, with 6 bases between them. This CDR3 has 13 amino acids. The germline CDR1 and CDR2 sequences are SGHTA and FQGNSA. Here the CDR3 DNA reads TGTGCCAGCAGCTTCAGTCACTCCTACGAGCAGTACTTC. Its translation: CASSFSHSYEQYF. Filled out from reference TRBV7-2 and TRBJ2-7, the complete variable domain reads GAGVSQSPSNKVTEKGKDVELRCDPISGHTALYWYRQSLGQGLEFLIYFQGNSAPDKSGLPSDRFSAERTGGSVSTLTIQRTQQEDSAVYLCASSFSHSYEQYFGPGTRLTVT.

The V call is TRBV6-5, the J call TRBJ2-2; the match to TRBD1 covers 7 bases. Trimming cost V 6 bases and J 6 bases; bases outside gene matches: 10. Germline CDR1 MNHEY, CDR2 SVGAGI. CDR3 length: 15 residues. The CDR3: CASRRQGRAAGELFF. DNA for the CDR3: TGTGCCAGCAGAAGACAGGGCAGGGCCGCCGGGGAGCTGTTTTTT.